The sequence of this T cell receptor beta chain was determined in a study of regulatory and conventional T cells in RAG deficiency. Blood CD4+ CD25-high CD127-low regulatory T cells supplied the genomic DNA template. The ends lost 11 bases at V and 0 bases at J; junction bases unmatched: 9. There are 16 residues in the CDR3. The germline V gene has CDR1 MDHEN and CDR2 SYDVKM. Study-wide points: RAG-deficient patients showed markedly lower Shannon entropy and higher Simpson indices than control T-cell subsets. Shorter CDR3s in all patient subsets; >80% Treg-Tconv overlap in Omenn. Compared with controls, unique Treg TCR beta sequences dropped around 92-fold in Omenn syndrome and CID/AS.

The assay was immunoSEQ multiplex PCR, and TCRdb's table has in-frame clones only and misses some. The table lists 12,000 or so clones, around 94% of them singletons, with less than 1.5% in the top ten. In regard to this clone: Antigen specificity is unknown.

The same sample was also used in a study of regulatory T cells. That publication notes: Primers: 52 TRBV forward and 13 TRBJ reverse.

This TCR came from a human donor in good health. Sequenced sample: CD127- CD25+ CD4+ Tregs sorted from blood. The chain carries TRBV28 and TRBJ2-2; TRBD1 matches at 10 bases. The CDR3 loop is CAVRDRGLANTGELFF. In nucleotides, the CDR3 is TGTGCCGTGAGGGACAGGGGCCTAGCGAACACCGGGGAGCTGTTTTTT.